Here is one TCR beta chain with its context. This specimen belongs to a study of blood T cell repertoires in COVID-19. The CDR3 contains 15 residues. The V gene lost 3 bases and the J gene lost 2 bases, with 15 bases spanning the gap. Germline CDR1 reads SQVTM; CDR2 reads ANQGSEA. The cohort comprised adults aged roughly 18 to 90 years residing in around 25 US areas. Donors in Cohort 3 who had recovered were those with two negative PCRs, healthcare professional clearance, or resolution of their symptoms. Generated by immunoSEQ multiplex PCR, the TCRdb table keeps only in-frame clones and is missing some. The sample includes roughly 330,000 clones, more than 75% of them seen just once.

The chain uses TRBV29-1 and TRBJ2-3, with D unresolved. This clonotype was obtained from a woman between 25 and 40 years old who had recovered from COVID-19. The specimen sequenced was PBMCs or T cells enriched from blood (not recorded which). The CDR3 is CSVDSAAIYTDTQYF. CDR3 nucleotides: TGCAGCGTTGATTCGGCGGCAATTTACACAGATACGCAGTATTTT.